The T cell receptor beta chain described here comes from a study of blood T cell repertoires in COVID-19. Across the whole study: Material from acute and convalescent COVID-19 was sourced from the United States, Italy and Spain. The cDNA or gDNA used as material had been derived from T cells, B-cell-depleted T cells, or PBMCs.

CDR3 length: 14 amino acids. Trimming took off 3 bases at V and 4 bases at J, with 11 bases between the two ends. CDR1 and CDR2 from the germline V gene are SGHRS and YFSETQ. In the original processing: Scientists estimated how many nucleated cells there were by amplifying reference gene primers. Measured with immunoSEQ multiplex PCR; TCRdb has only the in-frame clones, and not every one. Clone size and V and J calls were adopted from that table, with D and trimming inferred from the DNA. The repertoire consists of 100,000 or so clones, with more than 75% occurring once and the leading ten covering roughly 12%.

The V and J genes are TRBV5-1 and TRBJ2-1; tentative D call: TRBD2 (6 bases). The sequenced sample was peripheral blood. The sequence came from a human donor in a cohort sampled during active COVID-19. CDR3 region: CASSSASEYNEQFF. CDR3 coding DNA: TGCGCCAGCAGCTCGGCTAGCGAATACAATGAGCAGTTCTTC.